Each of the 10 T cell receptor beta chains below was sequenced from the same sample in a study of blood T cell repertoires in COVID-19. Sequenced by immunoSEQ multiplex PCR; TCRdb stores in-frame clones only, minus some. The repertoire includes some 64,000 clones, 88% of them detected once, and 3.5% sits in the top ten. Sequenced material: peripheral blood. Receptors originate from a man between 50 and 59 years old with active COVID-19.

V gene TRBV29-1 combines with J gene TRBJ2-7; D remains ambiguous. The CDR3 is 11 residues long. CDR1 is SQVTM, CDR2 ANQGSEA, per germline. The germline V and J ends were trimmed by 4 bases and 2 bases, with 6 bases remaining between them. CDR3 amino acids: CSVARAYEQYF. The CDR3 coding sequence is TGCAGCGTTGCTCGGGCCTACGAGCAGTACTTC.

The chain couples TRBV5-5 to TRBJ1-1, with 7 bases identical to TRBD1. The CDR3 runs to 17 residues. V shed 4 bases and J 2 bases; nucleotides not matched to a gene: 14. CDR1 SGHKS and CDR2 YYEKEE come from the germline V gene (reference sequence). The CDR3, as DNA: TGTGCCAGCAGCCCCCCCGACAGGGTCGGAACAAACACTGAAGCTTTCTTT. Its protein product is CASSPPDRVGTNTEAFF.

The chain joins TRBV2 to TRBJ2-5; TRBD2 is a possible D gene (5 bases). From germline, CDR1 is SNHLY and CDR2 FYNNEI. The V end lost 5 bases, the J end lost 5 bases, and 15 bases lay between the germline ends. This CDR3 comprises 14 residues. The DNA of the CDR3 is TGTGCCAGCAGTCAATCGGGCCAGCGGGAGACCCAGTACTTC. This sequence encodes CASSQSGQRETQYF.

This clone was detected only a few times. The CDR3 DNA follows: TGTGCCAGCAGCTCAAAGAGGGACAGGGGGCGATTAAATGAGCAGTTCTTC. Protein: CASSSKRDRGRLNEQFF. This chain uses TRBV7-8 with TRBJ2-1; 12 nucleotides agree with TRBD1. Looked up from germline, CDR1 is SGHVS and CDR2 is FQNEAQ. The V and J ends lost 4 bases and 7 bases, in that order; junction bases with no gene match: 11. The CDR3 runs 17 residues.

The table lists this clone with a few counts. V usage is TRBV2 and J usage is TRBJ2-5, with 7 bases identical to TRBD1. The trim removed 9 bases at V and 9 bases at J, leaving 19 bases unmatched. The CDR3 contains 15 residues. Germline V gene sequence: CDR1 SNHLY, CDR2 FYNNEI. This CDR3 is CASIQGQARRSAQYF. The DNA for the CDR3 is TGTGCCAGTATCCAAGGACAGGCCCGTCGGTCGGCCCAGTACTTC.

The rearrangement uses TRBV5-1 and TRBJ1-1, with TRBD1 as a possible D gene (6 bases). V shed 4 bases and J shed 0 bases, with 13 bases lying between them. This CDR3 has 15 residues. Germline values: CDR1 SGHRS, CDR2 YFSETQ. The CDR3 DNA is TGCGCCAGCAGCACACTGACAGGCATGAACACTGAAGCTTTCTTT. It translates to CASSTLTGMNTEAFF.

The genes are TRBV27 and TRBJ2-3; the D gene is possibly TRBD1 (6 bases). The germline CDR1 and CDR2 sequences are MNHEY and SMNVEV (reference sequence). V lost 0 bases, J lost 6 bases, and 10 bases lay in between. CDR3 length: 14 amino acids. The CDR3 sequence is CASSLSTGRDTQYF. DNA for the CDR3: TGTGCCAGCAGTTTATCAACAGGGCGGGATACGCAGTATTTT.

This clone was detected once. The V and J genes are TRBV5-6 and TRBJ1-1, with TRBD1 matching 7 bases. The CDR3 sequence is 16 residues long. The germline gives CDR1 SGHDT, CDR2 YYEEEE. V trimming: 6 bases; J trimming: 0 bases; junction bases outside the gene matches: 11. The CDR3 DNA reads TGTGCCAGCATTTCGTACAGGGGCATCATGAACACTGAAGCTTTCTTT. Encoded protein: CASISYRGIMNTEAFF.

V and J are TRBV29-1 and TRBJ2-1, with D hard to call. Trimming pared 6 bases from V and 5 bases from J, leaving 11 bases between. Germline CDR1 and CDR2: SQVTM and ANQGSEA. CDR3 length: 12 amino acids. The CDR3 spells CSVTGSHNEQFF. CDR3 nucleotides: TGCAGCGTCACCGGGTCCCACAATGAGCAGTTCTTC.

V and J are TRBV7-3 and TRBJ2-3; TRBD2 matches at 8 bases. Looked up from germline, CDR1 is SGHTA and CDR2 is FQGTGA. This CDR3 has 17 residues. Trimming removed 5 bases from V and 3 bases from J; junction bases left unmatched: 13. The CDR3 region is CASSPHRLRGGTDTQYF. The CDR3 nucleotides are TGTGCCAGCAGCCCCCACCGTCTACGGGGGGGTACAGATACGCAGTATTTT.